A selection of T cell receptor beta chains follows, all from one sample in a study of blood T cells in healthy people across ages. TCRdb re-derived calls from the 5' RACE reads in MiXCR, one entry per CDR3 protein. This table has fewer than 750,000 distinct CDR3 sequences, more than 45% appearing once. Sequencing was carried out using blood. The receptor set was obtained from a man older than 75 in good health. CDR3s include the opening cysteine and the closing phenylalanine or tryptophan. Fields, in order: clone size, D gene, V gene, J gene, CDR3 length, CDR3 DNA, CDR3 protein. The D gene is left open where the match is weak. Size is omitted from some rows. Given values are once, few, many or a class for expanded clones.

>.|.|TRBV7-2|TRBJ1-6|13
TGTGCCAGCAGCTTAGATGGAACAGCGGTCCTCCACTTT
CASSLDGTAVLHF
>.|.|TRBV9|TRBJ1-5|11
TGTGCCAGCAGCGGCAATCAGCCCCAGCATTTT
CASSGNQPQHF
>.|TRBD1|TRBV29-1|TRBJ2-3|15
TGCAGCGTTGGAAGACAGGGGGCGATGACAGATACGCAGTATTTT
CSVGRQGAMTDTQYF
>few|.|TRBV27|TRBJ2-3|12
TGTGCCAGCAGTTTTTCCGGTCGGACGCAGTATTTT
CASSFSGRTQYF
>.|.|TRBV5-4|TRBJ2-1|15
TGTGCCAGCAGCCCCGCCCTAGCGCCAAACAATGAGCAGTTCTTC
CASSPALAPNNEQFF
>.|.|TRBV4-1|TRBJ2-7|12
TGCGCCAGCAGCCAAATCACAGGCGAGCAGTACTTC
CASSQITGEQYF
>.|TRBD2|TRBV11-1|TRBJ2-1|16
TGTGCCAGCAGCTTAGAGGCGGGAGTACTAGGAAATGAGCAGTTCTTC
CASSLEAGVLGNEQFF
>.|.|TRBV27|TRBJ2-5|16
TGTGCCAGCAGTTTAACCTGGGCAACTTCACAAGAGACCCAGTACTTC
CASSLTWATSQETQYF
>.|TRBD2|TRBV29-1|TRBJ2-1|14
TGCAGCGTTGAGGGCGGGAGCTCCTACAATGAGCAGTTCTTC
CSVEGGSSYNEQFF
>.|.|TRBV7-2|TRBJ2-1|17
TGTGCCAGCAGCTTAGATATGGCAGGGATAGCCTGCAATGAGCAGTTCTTC
CASSLDMAGIACNEQFF
>few|.|TRBV4-1|TRBJ2-1|15
TGCGCCAGCAGAGAATGGGGGGCCGGGTTGGGTGAGCAGTTCTTC
CASREWGAGLGEQFF
>few|TRBD2|TRBV29-1|TRBJ2-1|14
TGCAGCGCTACCGGGACTAGCGGTTCTGATGAGCAGTTCTTC
CSATGTSGSDEQFF
>.|.|TRBV24-1|TRBJ2-3|16
TGTGCCACCAGTGAGGGCAGGGGGGAGCGCACAGATACGCAGTATTTT
CATSEGRGERTDTQYF
>.|TRBD1|TRBV5-5|TRBJ2-1|14
TGTGCCAGCAGCCACGGGACAGGGGCAGATGAGCAGTTCTTC
CASSHGTGADEQFF
>.|.|TRBV18|TRBJ2-1|13
TGTGCCAGCTCACCACCGGCAGGGAATGAGCAGTTCTTC
CASSPPAGNEQFF
>.|.|TRBV7-2|TRBJ2-5|13
TGTGCCAGCAGCCCAGACCCGCTGGAGACCCAGTACTTC
CASSPDPLETQYF
>.|.|TRBV9|TRBJ2-1|13
TGTGCCAGCAGCGGACAGTGGGAAAATGAGCAGTTCTTC
CASSGQWENEQFF
>.|.|TRBV3-1|TRBJ1-5|16
TGTGCCAGCAGCAACTCCGGGACCTCGGGCAATCAGCCCCAGCATTTT
CASSNSGTSGNQPQHF
>.|TRBD2|TRBV20-1|TRBJ2-1|14
TGCAGTGCCGAAGCGGGGGCAAGATACAATGAGCAGTTCTTC
CSAEAGARYNEQFF
>few|.|TRBV15|TRBJ2-1|15
TGTGCCACCAGCAGAGATGAGGGAGCCTACAATGAGCAGTTCTTC
CATSRDEGAYNEQFF
>.|.|TRBV27|TRBJ2-2|17
TGTGCCAGCAGTTTCCGGGGGTTTAGCGGGAACACCGGGGAGCTGTTTTTT
CASSFRGFSGNTGELFF
>.|TRBD1|TRBV6-1|TRBJ2-4|17
TGTGCCAGCAGTGAAATACAGGGGAGTGTAGCCAAAAACATTCAGTACTTC
CASSEIQGSVAKNIQYF
>.|TRBD1|TRBV6-2/TRBV6-3|TRBJ2-1|13
TGTGCCAGCAGAAGGACAGGGGGCGTTGAGCAGTTCTTC
CASRRTGGVEQFF
>.|TRBD1|TRBV5-1|TRBJ2-6|17
TGCGCCAGCAGCACGACAGGGGCAGGCTCTGGGGCCAACGTCCTGACTTTC
CASSTTGAGSGANVLTF
>.|TRBD1|TRBV10-3|TRBJ2-7|13
TGTGCCATCAGTGAAGACAGGGACTACGAGCAGTACTTC
CAISEDRDYEQYF
>.|.|TRBV5-1|TRBJ2-1|15
TGCGCCAGCAGCTTGGCAGGACAGCTGGCGGGTGGGCAGTTCTTC
CASSLAGQLAGGQFF
>.|TRBD2|TRBV12-3/TRBV12-4|TRBJ2-2|16
TGTGCCAGCAGTTTAACCGGGACTAGCAGGCGCGGGGAGCTGTTTTTT
CASSLTGTSRRGELFF
>.|.|TRBV9|TRBJ1-5|14
TGTGCCAGCAGCGTAGGATCAGGCAATCAGCCCCAGCATTTT
CASSVGSGNQPQHF
>.|.|TRBV7-2|TRBJ1-5|15
TGTGCCAGCAGCCTATCCCCGGCCGGCGACCAGCCCCAGCATTTT
CASSLSPAGDQPQHF
>few|.|TRBV9|TRBJ2-1|14
TGTGCCAGCTGCGCCCCGGGAAGATACAATGAGCAGTTCTTC
CASCAPGRYNEQFF
>few|.|TRBV7-2|TRBJ2-3|14
TGTGCCAGCAGTGCCGGTGGGCCCAAAAATACGCAGTATTTT
CASSAGGPKNTQYF
>.|.|TRBV18|TRBJ1-1|16
TGTGCCAGCTCACCTGGGCGGAGGGGACCGAACACTGAAGCTTTCTTT
CASSPGRRGPNTEAFF
>.|.|TRBV7-2|TRBJ1-2|15
TGTGCCAGCAGCCTCCCTGGAGACATGGGCTATGGCTACACCTTC
CASSLPGDMGYGYTF
>.|.|TRBV5-1|TRBJ1-6|14
TGCGCCAGCAGCTTCGAGGGAGGTAATTCACCCCTCCACTTT
CASSFEGGNSPLHF
>.|TRBD1|TRBV28|TRBJ1-2|13
TGTGCCAGCAGGGGACAGGGGGGATATGGCTACACCTTC
CASRGQGGYGYTF
>.|TRBD1|TRBV10-3|TRBJ2-7|16
TGTGCCATCAGTGATGCCGACAGGGGGCATATCAACGAGCAGTACTTC
CAISDADRGHINEQYF
>.|.|TRBV12-3/TRBV12-4|TRBJ1-1|16
TGTGCCAGCAGTTTGAGAGGAGCCCCGGGCGGCACTGAAGCTTTCTTT
CASSLRGAPGGTEAFF
>.|TRBD1|TRBV5-1|TRBJ1-1|15
TGCGCCAGCAGCTTGGCCGGACAGGGACGGACTGAAGCTTTCTTT
CASSLAGQGRTEAFF
>.|.|TRBV5-1|TRBJ1-5|15
TGCGCCAGCAGTTCTGACCCTGGACAGCATCAGCCCCAGCATTTT
CASSSDPGQHQPQHF
>.|TRBD1|TRBV9|TRBJ2-3|17
TGTGCCAGCAGCATACAACCGGGACAGGGTGTCACAGATACGCAGTATTTT
CASSIQPGQGVTDTQYF